A selection of T cell receptor beta chains follows, all from one sample in a study of shared clonotypes between healthy human individuals. TCRdb's table, derived via immunoSEQ multiplex PCR, lists solely in-frame clones and lacks some. The sample has roughly 2,300,000 clones, about nine tenths seen once. Sequenced sample: naive CD4+ T cells from PBMCs. The receptors were sampled from a man younger than 35 in good health. Some clones in this sample may be carry-over from other donors' samples. Both conserved end residues are part of each CDR3. D genes are given only for firm matches. The size field is filled for only some rows; it gives once, few, many or a size class.

V gene	J gene	clone size	D gene	CDR3 DNA	CDR3 protein
TRBV10-3	TRBJ2-7	.	.	TGTGCCATCAGTGAGATCTTAGGGGGGGCCTCCTACGAGCAGTACTTC	CAISEILGGASYEQYF
TRBV30	TRBJ1-6	.	.	TGTGCCTGGATTCAGGGTTACAATTCACCCCTCCACTTT	CAWIQGYNSPLHF
TRBV7-8	TRBJ2-5	.	TRBD2	TGTGCCAGCAGCCGACTGGGCGGGAGGGCCGAAGAGACCCAGTACTTC	CASSRLGGRAEETQYF
TRBV15	TRBJ2-1	.	TRBD1	TGTGCCACGAGCCGGGACAGGGCCCCCTACAATGAGCAGTTCTTC	CATSRDRAPYNEQFF
TRBV25-1	TRBJ2-5	.	TRBD1	TGTGCCAGCAGTGCACAGGGGTTCCAAGAGACCCAGTACTTC	CASSAQGFQETQYF
TRBV28	TRBJ2-5	.	TRBD2	TGTGCCAGCAGTTTCACTAGCGGGAGGATCGAGACCCAGTACTTC	CASSFTSGRIETQYF
TRBV5-1	TRBJ2-2	once	TRBD1	TGCGCCAGCAGCTATCAGGGGGACACCGGGGAGCTGTTTTTT	CASSYQGDTGELFF
TRBV5-6	TRBJ2-7	once	.	TGTGCCAGCAGCTTGGGACACCCCTACGAGCAGTACTTC	CASSLGHPYEQYF
TRBV6-5	TRBJ2-7	.	.	TGTGCCAGCAGCATCAGCTCAGGGTACTACGAGCAGTACTTC	CASSISSGYYEQYF
TRBV28	TRBJ2-7	.	.	TGTGCCAGTGGGGATCTCCTCCCTTACGAGCAGTACTTC	CASGDLLPYEQYF
TRBV7-2	TRBJ2-2	.	TRBD2	TGTGCCAGCAGCCTGGGACTAGCGGGAGCCCGTACCGGGGAGCTGTTTTTT	CASSLGLAGARTGELFF
TRBV6-5	TRBJ1-2	.	TRBD1	TGTGCCAGCAGAACGGGACAGTCCTATGGCTACACCTTC	CASRTGQSYGYTF
TRBV28	TRBJ1-1	.	TRBD1	TGTGCCAGCAGAACAGTCCGGGACAGGGTAACGGCTTTCTTT	CASRTVRDRVTAFF
TRBV5-1	TRBJ1-4	.	.	TGCGCCAGCAGCTTTGGCACCGGGGAAAAACTGTTTTTT	CASSFGTGEKLFF
TRBV30	TRBJ2-1	.	.	TGTGCCTGGGCCGGTCCATATGAGCAGTTCTTC	CAWAGPYEQFF
TRBV28	TRBJ2-7	.	.	TGTGCCAGCAGTCCTTTGGGGAGCCGGTACGAGCAGTACTTC	CASSPLGSRYEQYF
TRBV27	TRBJ2-5	.	TRBD2	TGTGCCAGCAGGAGGACTAGCGGGAGGCTGCAAGAGACCCAGTACTTC	CASRRTSGRLQETQYF
TRBV7-2	TRBJ1-5	.	.	TGTGCCAGCAGCCTACAGACAGATTATCAGCCCCAGCATTTT	CASSLQTDYQPQHF
TRBV5-1	TRBJ2-7	.	.	TGCGCCAGCAGCTTGGCAGACGAATACGAGCAGTACTTC	CASSLADEYEQYF
TRBV5-1	TRBJ2-5	.	TRBD1	TGCGCCAGCAGCTTGGAGACAGGGGAAGAGACCCAGTACTTC	CASSLETGEETQYF
TRBV29-1	TRBJ2-1	.	TRBD2	TGCAGCGTTGGGACTAGCGGGGGGAGCTCCTACAATGAGCAGTTCTTC	CSVGTSGGSSYNEQFF
TRBV6-5	TRBJ2-2	.	TRBD2	TGTGCCAGCAGTTATGGACTAGCGGGAGTAACCGGGGAGCTGTTTTTT	CASSYGLAGVTGELFF
TRBV19	TRBJ2-1	.	TRBD2	TGTGCCAGTAGTTTCCTAGCGGGAGGGCCTAGGGATGAGCAGTTCTTC	CASSFLAGGPRDEQFF
TRBV4-2	TRBJ1-1	.	TRBD1	TGTGCCAGCAGCCAAGGAGGACAGGGGGCGGAAGCTTTCTTT	CASSQGGQGAEAFF
TRBV7-9	TRBJ2-3	.	.	TGTGCCAGCAGCTTACTCGCGGGGGCCGCAGATACGCAGTATTTT	CASSLLAGAADTQYF
TRBV7-2	TRBJ1-5	.	TRBD1	TGTGCCAGCAGCCCTGGTCCGGACAGGGACAATCAGCCCCAGCATTTT	CASSPGPDRDNQPQHF
TRBV18	TRBJ1-5	.	.	TGTGCCAGCTCACCAAGTCAAATACTTAATCAGCCCCAGCATTTT	CASSPSQILNQPQHF